This T cell receptor beta chain was found in a study of graft-versus-host responses after intestinal transplantation. CDR1 SNHLY and CDR2 FYNNEI come from the germline V gene. The CDR3 runs to 15 residues. V lost 3 bases, J lost 1 base, and 13 bases lay in between. As to this clone: Its antigen is as yet unknown.

Produced via immunoSEQ multiplex PCR; TCRdb's table is partial and in-frame only. The repertoire has approximately 71,000 clones, 89% of them found once; the top ten carry 2.5%. The V gene is TRBV2, the J gene TRBJ2-7; the D gene is possibly TRBD1 (6 bases). This receptor was identified in a human donor who received an intestinal transplant. Sequencing used unstimulated CD8+ T cells sorted from spleen or lymph node cells, obtained before intestinal transplant. CDR3: CASSDRGPFSYEQYF. The CDR3 nucleotides are TGTGCCAGCAGTGACAGGGGTCCTTTTTCCTACGAGCAGTACTTC.